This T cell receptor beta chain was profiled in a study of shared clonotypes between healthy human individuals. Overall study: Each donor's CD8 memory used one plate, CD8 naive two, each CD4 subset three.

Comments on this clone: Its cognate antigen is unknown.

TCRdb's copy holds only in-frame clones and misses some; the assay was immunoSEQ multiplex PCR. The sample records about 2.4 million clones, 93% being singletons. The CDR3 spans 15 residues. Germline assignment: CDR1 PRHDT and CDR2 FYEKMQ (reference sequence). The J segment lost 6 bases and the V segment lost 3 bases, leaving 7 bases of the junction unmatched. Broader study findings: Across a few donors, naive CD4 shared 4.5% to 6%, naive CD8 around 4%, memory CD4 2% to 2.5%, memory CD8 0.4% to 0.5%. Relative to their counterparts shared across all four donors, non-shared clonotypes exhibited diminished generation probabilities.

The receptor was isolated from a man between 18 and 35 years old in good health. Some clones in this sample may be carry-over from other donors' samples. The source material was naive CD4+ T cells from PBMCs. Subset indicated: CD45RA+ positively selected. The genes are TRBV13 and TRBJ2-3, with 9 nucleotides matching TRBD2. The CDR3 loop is CASSFSVAGGDTQYF. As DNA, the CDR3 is TGTGCCAGCAGCTTTAGTGTTGCGGGAGGGGATACGCAGTATTTT.